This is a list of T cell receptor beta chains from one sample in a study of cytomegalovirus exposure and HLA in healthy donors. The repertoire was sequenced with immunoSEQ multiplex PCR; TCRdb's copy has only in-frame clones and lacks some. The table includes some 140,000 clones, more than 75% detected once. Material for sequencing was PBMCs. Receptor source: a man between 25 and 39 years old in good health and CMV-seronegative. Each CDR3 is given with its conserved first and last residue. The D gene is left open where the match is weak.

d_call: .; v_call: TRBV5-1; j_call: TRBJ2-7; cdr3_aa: CASSWSASYEQYF
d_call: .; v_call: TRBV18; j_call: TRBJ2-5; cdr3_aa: CASSPPDRETQYF
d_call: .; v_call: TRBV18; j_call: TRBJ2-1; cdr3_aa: CASSPPGLSYNEQFF
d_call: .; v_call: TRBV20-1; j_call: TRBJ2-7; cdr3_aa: CSGAILEQYF
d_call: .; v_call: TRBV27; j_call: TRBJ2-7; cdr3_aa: CASIKQQGEGEQYF
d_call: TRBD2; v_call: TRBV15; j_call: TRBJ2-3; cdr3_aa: CATSRVPGLATDTQYF
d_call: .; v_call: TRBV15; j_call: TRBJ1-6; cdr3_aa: CATSEVMGAVNSPLHF
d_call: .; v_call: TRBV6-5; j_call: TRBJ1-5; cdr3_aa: CASSYSVQNNQPQHF
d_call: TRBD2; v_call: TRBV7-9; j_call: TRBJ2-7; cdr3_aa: CASSPGGAYEQYF
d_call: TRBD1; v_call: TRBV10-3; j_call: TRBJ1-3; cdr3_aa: CAISGGQHSGNTIYF
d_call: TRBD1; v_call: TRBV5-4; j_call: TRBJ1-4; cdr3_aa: CASSLPGQVEKLFF
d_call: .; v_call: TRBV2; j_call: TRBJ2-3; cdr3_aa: CASSEGGGWGRSDTQYF
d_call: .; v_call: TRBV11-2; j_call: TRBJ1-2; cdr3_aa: CASSLGRVDGYTF
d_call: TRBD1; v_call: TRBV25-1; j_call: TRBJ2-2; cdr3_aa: CASSEGQRDTGELFF
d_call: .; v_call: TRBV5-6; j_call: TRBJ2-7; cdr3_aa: CASSLAAFTIEQYF
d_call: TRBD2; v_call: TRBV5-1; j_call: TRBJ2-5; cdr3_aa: CASSLLAGQETQYF
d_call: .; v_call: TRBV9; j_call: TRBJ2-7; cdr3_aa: CASSRGPESYEQYF
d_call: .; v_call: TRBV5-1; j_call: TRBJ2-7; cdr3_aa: CASSGRSGRGYEQYF
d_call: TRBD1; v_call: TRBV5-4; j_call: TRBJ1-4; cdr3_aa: CASTTGENEKLFF
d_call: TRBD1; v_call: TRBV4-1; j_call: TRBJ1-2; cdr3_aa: CASSRDRLIYGYTF
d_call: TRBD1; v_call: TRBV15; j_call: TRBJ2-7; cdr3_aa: CATSSTDRGAYEQYF
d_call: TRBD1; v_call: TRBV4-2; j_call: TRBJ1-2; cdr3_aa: CASSHSGQGALGYTF
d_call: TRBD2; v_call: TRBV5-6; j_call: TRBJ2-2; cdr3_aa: CASSPRLAGVYAGELFF
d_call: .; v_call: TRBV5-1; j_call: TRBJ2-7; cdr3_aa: CASSLVAGDYEQYF
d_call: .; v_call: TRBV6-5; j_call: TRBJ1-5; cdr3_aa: CASRPGESQPQHF
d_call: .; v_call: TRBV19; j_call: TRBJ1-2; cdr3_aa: CASSMDQRALEGYTF
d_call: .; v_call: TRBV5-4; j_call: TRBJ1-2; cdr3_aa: CASSLRSGVYGYTF
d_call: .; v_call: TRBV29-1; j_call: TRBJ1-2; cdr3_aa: CSVPPPGNYGYTF
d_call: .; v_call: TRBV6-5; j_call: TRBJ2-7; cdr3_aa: CASRSSGVAYEQYF
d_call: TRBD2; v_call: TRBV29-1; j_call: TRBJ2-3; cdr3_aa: CSAPGITGGGGTDTQYF